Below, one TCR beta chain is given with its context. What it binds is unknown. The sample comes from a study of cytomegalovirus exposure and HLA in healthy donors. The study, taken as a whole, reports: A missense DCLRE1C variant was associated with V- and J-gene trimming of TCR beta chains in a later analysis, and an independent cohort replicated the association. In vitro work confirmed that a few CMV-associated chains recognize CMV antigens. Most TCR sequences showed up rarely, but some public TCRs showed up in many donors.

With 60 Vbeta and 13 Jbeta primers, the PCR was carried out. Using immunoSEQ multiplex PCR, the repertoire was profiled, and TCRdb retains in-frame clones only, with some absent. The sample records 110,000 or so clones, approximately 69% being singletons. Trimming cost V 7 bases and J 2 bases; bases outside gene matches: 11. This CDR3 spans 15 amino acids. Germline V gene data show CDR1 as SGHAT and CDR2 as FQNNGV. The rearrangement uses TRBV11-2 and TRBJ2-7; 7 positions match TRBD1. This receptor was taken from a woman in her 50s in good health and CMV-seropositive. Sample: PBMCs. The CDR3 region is CASTPPGQLTYEQYF. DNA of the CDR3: TGTGCCAGCACCCCTCCGGGACAGTTAACCTACGAGCAGTACTTC. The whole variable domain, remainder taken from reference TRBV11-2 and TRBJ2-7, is EAGVAQSPRYKIIEKRQSVAFWCNPISGHATLYWYQQILGQGPKLLIQFQNNGVVDDSQLPKDRFSAERLKGVDSTLKIQPAKLEDSAVYLCASTPPGQLTYEQYFGPGTRLTVT.